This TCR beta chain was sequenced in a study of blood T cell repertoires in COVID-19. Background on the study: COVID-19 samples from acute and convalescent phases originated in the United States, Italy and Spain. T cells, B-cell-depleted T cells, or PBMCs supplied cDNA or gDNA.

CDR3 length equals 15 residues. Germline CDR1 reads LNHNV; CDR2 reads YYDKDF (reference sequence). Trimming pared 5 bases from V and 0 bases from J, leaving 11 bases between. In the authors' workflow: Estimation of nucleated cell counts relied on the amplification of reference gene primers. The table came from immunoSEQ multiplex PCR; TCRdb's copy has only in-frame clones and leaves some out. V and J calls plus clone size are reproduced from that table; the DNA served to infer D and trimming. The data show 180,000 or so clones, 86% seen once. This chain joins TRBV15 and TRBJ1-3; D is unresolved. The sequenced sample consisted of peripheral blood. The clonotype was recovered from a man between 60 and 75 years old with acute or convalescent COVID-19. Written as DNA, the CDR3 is TGTGCCACCAGCGTCGAGCGGGCCTCTGGAAACACCATATATTTT. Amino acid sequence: CATSVERASGNTIYF.